This T cell receptor beta chain comes out of a study of blood T cells in healthy people across ages. General observations from the study: The fall in TCR beta diversity per million T cells was roughly linear with age. Researchers judged that diversity estimates from one million T cells fell short of true values. Expanded clonotype shifts may have been confounded, as the donors had an unknown CMV status.

Next came a second PCR, run for about 7 to 12 cycles, which used a sample-barcoded 5' primer along with a J-beta primer mix. TCRdb analysed the 5' RACE reads with MiXCR anew, one entry per CDR3 protein. This sample has 1.5 million to 2 million distinct CDR3 sequences, with roughly 27% found just once. Staff drew approximately 9.1 milliliters of peripheral blood from each donor. Points on this clonotype: Its specificity is unknown.

The CDR3 is 16 amino acids. Germline V lookup: CDR1 SQVTM, CDR2 ANQGSEA. V lost 7 bases, J lost 2 bases, and 20 bases lay in between. Material: blood. The rearrangement joins TRBV29-1 to TRBJ2-2; D may match TRBD1 or TRBD2 (6 bases each). The origin of this receptor is a woman aged 25 to 45 in good health. The CDR3 is CSGTEVGGQNTGELFF. The DNA for the CDR3 is TGCAGCGGGACAGAAGTGGGGGGCCAAAACACCGGGGAGCTGTTTTTT.